This entry features one TCR beta chain sequence. Its specificity is unknown. This entry is derived from a study of OX40 agonist ivuxolimab in advanced cancers. Broader study findings: The authors did not determine the antigen specificity of the expanded peripheral T cells.

The germline gives CDR1 SGHTA, CDR2 FQGTGA. CDR3 size: 12 residues. V was trimmed by 5 bases and J by 4 bases, leaving 3 bases between them. The protocol was immunoSEQ multiplex PCR, while the TCRdb copy is restricted to in-frame clones and leaves out a portion. This table has about 57,000 clones, 83% appearing once. This specimen was CD4+ or CD8+ T cells sorted from blood, taken in a trial of the OX40 agonist ivuxolimab. The clonotype was recovered from an adult with an advanced solid tumor such as melanoma, head and neck, liver or kidney cancer. V gene TRBV7-3 combines with J gene TRBJ2-6; D is uncertain. This CDR3 is CASSPGANVLTF. DNA for the CDR3: TGTGCCAGCAGCCCCGGGGCCAACGTCCTGACTTTC.